The next 27 T cell receptor beta chains were all read from a single sample in a study of blood T cell repertoires in COVID-19. Sequenced by immunoSEQ multiplex PCR; TCRdb stores in-frame clones only, minus some. The sample has 280,000 or so clones, about nine tenths seen once; the top ten hold approximately 7.2%. The material sequenced was peripheral blood. The origin of the receptors is a woman in her 30s who had recovered from COVID-19.

J is TRBJ1-3 and V is TRBV4-3; 11 positions match TRBD1. The CDR3 sequence is 18 residues long. Germline CDR1 is LGHNA and CDR2 is YSLEER. The J segment lost 7 bases and the V segment lost 3 bases, leaving 14 bases of the junction unmatched. In nucleotides, the CDR3 is TGCGCCAGCAGCCACCCCCCGGGACAGGGGGACTCTTTGAACACCATATATTTT. It codes for CASSHPPGQGDSLNTIYF.

This chain uses TRBV2 with TRBJ1-3; a possible D gene is TRBD1 (5 bases). The ends were cut back, 5 bases at V and 9 bases at J, with 8 bases in the middle. CDR3 length: 11 amino acids. From germline, CDR1 is SNHLY and CDR2 FYNNEI. CDR3 nucleotide sequence: TGTGCCAGCAGTCCGGGGGGCACCATATATTTT. Its translation: CASSPGGTIYF.

The rearrangement uses TRBV7-6 and TRBJ2-2, with 14 bases fitting TRBD2. The V and J ends lost 4 bases and 3 bases, in that order; junction bases with no gene match: 1. Germline assignment: CDR1 SGHVS and CDR2 FNYEAQ. This CDR3 region has 16 residues. This CDR3 is CASSSGLAGDTGELFF. The CDR3 DNA follows: TGTGCCAGCAGCTCGGGACTAGCGGGGGACACCGGGGAGCTGTTTTTT.

This chain connects TRBV5-6 to TRBJ1-5, with 8 bases fitting TRBD1. Germline V gives CDR1 SGHDT, CDR2 YYEEEE. Trimming cost V 3 bases and J 6 bases; bases outside gene matches: 11. The CDR3 has 16 residues. The CDR3 reads CASSYSGQGLGQPQHF. CDR3 DNA: TGTGCCAGCAGCTATTCCGGACAGGGCCTAGGTCAGCCCCAGCATTTT.

The chain employs TRBV14 and TRBJ2-1; 11 bases map to TRBD2. The germline gives CDR1 SGHDN, CDR2 FVKESK. V trimming: 3 bases; J trimming: 0 bases; junction bases outside the gene matches: 13. CDR3 length: 20 amino acids. CDR3 sequence: CASSQILAGGSIRSYNEQFF. Written as DNA, the CDR3 is TGTGCCAGCAGCCAGATCCTAGCGGGGGGTTCCATACGCTCCTACAATGAGCAGTTCTTC.

The CDR3 sequence: CASRGTDRGSSYEQYF. The CDR3, as DNA: TGTGCCAGCAGGGGGACAGACAGGGGGTCGAGCTACGAGCAGTACTTC. The chain joins TRBV27 to TRBJ2-7; 9 bases match TRBD1. CDR3 length: 16 residues. The ends lost 6 bases at V and 3 bases at J; junction bases unmatched: 12. CDR1 and CDR2 from the germline V gene are MNHEY and SMNVEV (reference sequence).

The gene calls are TRBV9 and TRBJ2-5; TRBD1 aligns across 8 bases. This CDR3 has 14 residues. The germline CDR1 and CDR2 sequences are SGDLS and YYNGEE. With V trimmed by 4 bases and J by 4 bases, 6 bases remained unmatched. The CDR3 DNA follows: TGTGCCAGCAGCACTCCAGGGGGCCTAGAGACCCAGTACTTC. It codes for CASSTPGGLETQYF.

This clone was recorded once. V and J are TRBV5-1 and TRBJ2-2, with a possible D match to TRBD2 (6 bases). The CDR3 length is 15 residues. CDR1 is SGHRS and CDR2 is YFSETQ in the germline V gene. V was shortened by 4 bases and J by 4 bases, with 14 bases between the two germline ends. DNA of the CDR3: TGCGCCAGCAGCCTGGGCGGGGCGCTCACCGGGGAGCTGTTTTTT. Amino acid sequence: CASSLGGALTGELFF.

This chain connects TRBV7-8 to TRBJ2-1; 12 positions agree with TRBD2. V trimming: 2 bases; J trimming: 4 bases; junction bases outside the gene matches: 3. In germline, CDR1 is SGHVS, CDR2 FQNEAQ. CDR3 length: 16 residues. The CDR3: CASSLYTSGGYNEQFF. The CDR3 DNA reads TGTGCCAGCAGCTTATATACTAGCGGGGGGTACAATGAGCAGTTCTTC.

The rearrangement uses TRBV9 and TRBJ1-1; D unresolved. Trimming shortened V by 9 bases and J by 0 bases, and 18 bases separated the two germline ends. Per the germline V gene, CDR1 is SGDLS and CDR2 is YYNGEE. There are 15 residues in the CDR3. CDR3 sequence reads: CATSPGDFMNTEAFF. The CDR3 bases are TGTGCCACATCACCGGGAGACTTTATGAACACTGAAGCTTTCTTT.

The chain couples TRBV6-2 or TRBV6-3 to TRBJ2-1; possible D gene TRBD1, 6 bases. Germline-derived CDR1 and CDR2 are MNHEY and SVGEGT. This CDR3 comprises 14 residues. Deletions cut 5 bases from V and 9 bases from J, with 17 bases between. The CDR3 is CASSGSHRVSEQFF. CDR3 nucleotides: TGTGCCAGCAGTGGTAGCCACAGGGTTAGTGAGCAGTTCTTC.

The gene calls are TRBV28 and TRBJ2-7; TRBD2 might be the D (6 bases). Germline values: CDR1 MDHEN, CDR2 SYDVKM. The CDR3 is made up of 13 amino acids. Trimming removed 2 bases from V and 4 bases from J, with 9 bases in between. The CDR3 DNA reads TGTGCCAGCAGTTTAGGGGGGATTTACGAGCAGTACTTC. It is translated as CASSLGGIYEQYF.

This clone was observed once. The rearrangement joins TRBV7-2 to TRBJ2-3; 8 bases line up with TRBD2. CDR1 and CDR2 from the germline V gene are SGHTA and FQGNSA. The V segment lost 5 bases and the J segment 6 bases; nucleotides outside the gene matches: 16. This CDR3 is built from 17 residues. The CDR3 sequence is CASSTGAGGPAVDTQYF. The CDR3 DNA is TGTGCCAGCAGCACGGGGGCGGGGGGTCCCGCGGTTGATACGCAGTATTTT.

The CDR3 here is CASSWEGRNEKLFF. The CDR3 DNA follows: TGCGCCAGCAGCTGGGAGGGCAGGAATGAAAAACTGTTTTTT. The chain links TRBV5-1 to TRBJ1-4; D not resolved. Germline values: CDR1 SGHRS, CDR2 YFSETQ. This CDR3 spans 14 amino acids. V lost 3 bases, J lost 5 bases, and 11 bases lay in between.

This clone appeared once. This chain links TRBV7-8 with TRBJ1-1, with D possibly being TRBD1 (6 bases). Germline-derived CDR1 and CDR2 are SGHVS and FQNEAQ. The CDR3 covers 14 residues. With 8 bases removed from V and 1 base from J, the gap between germline ends came to 14 bases. CDR3 amino acids: CASRQTGPNTEAFF. DNA for the CDR3: TGTGCCAGCCGGCAGACAGGCCCGAACACTGAAGCTTTCTTT.

The chain links TRBV28 to TRBJ1-2, with 8 bases that match TRBD1. The CDR3 consists of 14 residues. The V and J ends lost 8 bases and 6 bases, in that order; junction bases with no gene match: 11. The germline gives CDR1 MDHEN, CDR2 SYDVKM. The CDR3 protein is CASGQGGRVHGYTF. DNA of the CDR3: TGTGCCAGCGGACAGGGTGGGCGGGTTCATGGCTACACCTTC.

The rearrangement joins TRBV7-9 to TRBJ2-7; 13 nucleotides agree with TRBD2. Looked up from germline, CDR1 is SEHNR and CDR2 is FQNEAQ (reference sequence). The CDR3 contains 15 residues. V lost 5 bases, J lost 2 bases, and 3 bases stayed unmatched. This CDR3 is CASSLLAGGPYEQYF. CDR3 in DNA: TGTGCCAGCAGCCTACTAGCGGGGGGGCCCTACGAGCAGTACTTC.

The J gene is TRBJ1-1, the V gene TRBV11-2, with no clear D. The CDR3 runs to 16 residues. V lost 1 base and J 3 bases, leaving 15 bases between the germline ends. CDR1 and CDR2 from the germline V gene are SGHAT and FQNNGV. CDR3 in DNA: TGTGCCAGCAGCTTAGGGGCGGGCCGTCTAGACACTGAAGCTTTCTTT. It codes for CASSLGAGRLDTEAFF.

The V and J genes are TRBV15 and TRBJ1-2, with TRBD1 matching over 8 bases. The CDR3 is 14 residues long. Germline-derived CDR1 and CDR2 are LNHNV and YYDKDF (reference sequence). V trimming: 8 bases; J trimming: 4 bases; junction bases outside the gene matches: 9. The CDR3 DNA is TGTGCCACCGCCCTTGACAGGGGTTCCTATGGCTACACCTTC. It translates to CATALDRGSYGYTF. Filled out from reference TRBV15 and TRBJ1-2, the complete variable domain reads DAMVIQNPRYQVTQFGKPVTLSCSQTLNHNVMYWYQQKSSQAPKLLFHYYDKDFNNEADTPDNFQSRRPNTSFCFLDIRSPGLGDTAMYLCATALDRGSYGYTFGSGTRLTVV.

The V gene is TRBV6-2 or TRBV6-3, the J gene TRBJ2-1; TRBD1 agrees at 11 bases. This CDR3 has 15 residues. J gave up 8 bases and V 6 bases, and 9 bases lay outside the gene matches. Germline V gene data show CDR1 as MNHEY and CDR2 as SVGEGT. The CDR3 sequence is CASSPGTGGWDEQFF. The DNA of the CDR3 is TGTGCCAGCAGCCCCGGGACAGGGGGGTGGGATGAGCAGTTCTTC.

This clone was recorded once. The V and J genes are TRBV7-2 and TRBJ1-1; possible D gene TRBD1, 5 bases. This CDR3 is built from 18 residues. In germline, CDR1 is SGHTA, CDR2 FQGNSA. With 3 bases removed from V and 4 bases from J, the gap between germline ends came to 24 bases. CDR3 coding DNA: TGTGCCAGCAGCTTTTTTGCAGGGATGATGGGGAAGGGCACTGAAGCTTTCTTT. It translates to CASSFFAGMMGKGTEAFF.

The rearrangement joins TRBV15 to TRBJ1-2; 7 positions match TRBD1. Germline lookup yields CDR1 LNHNV and CDR2 YYDKDF (reference sequence). The CDR3 contains 15 residues. V shed 1 base, J shed 1 base, and the junction held 3 bases outside the gene matches. The CDR3 coding sequence is TGTGCCACCAGCAGAGTGTCAGGGGGTAACTATGGCTACACCTTC. Translation: CATSRVSGGNYGYTF. The whole variable domain, filled in from reference TRBV15 and TRBJ1-2, reads DAMVIQNPRYQVTQFGKPVTLSCSQTLNHNVMYWYQQKSSQAPKLLFHYYDKDFNNEADTPDNFQSRRPNTSFCFLDIRSPGLGDTAMYLCATSRVSGGNYGYTFGSGTRLTVV.

In its sample, this clone was seen once. The V gene is TRBV24-1, the J gene TRBJ1-3; D is unresolved. Germline V gives CDR1 KGHDR, CDR2 SFDVKD. The CDR3 length is 14 residues. V was trimmed by 3 bases and J by 1 base, leaving 6 bases between them. This chain's CDR3 is CATSDVQSGNTIYF. As DNA, the CDR3 is TGTGCCACCAGTGATGTCCAATCTGGAAACACCATATATTTT.

The chain uses TRBV18 and TRBJ1-1; tentative D call: TRBD1 (5 bases). The germline gives CDR1 KGHSH, CDR2 LQKENI. The CDR3 consists of 13 residues. Between the trimmed V and J ends, which lost 2 bases and 10 bases, there was a span of 14 bases. The CDR3 loop is CASSPGQRTGAFF. As DNA, the CDR3 is TGTGCCAGCTCACCAGGCCAGCGAACAGGAGCTTTCTTT.

V and J are TRBV6-5 and TRBJ1-2; no clear D. Germline CDR1 reads MNHEY; CDR2 reads SVGAGI. Trimming took 6 bases from V and 6 from J, leaving 14 bases between them. The CDR3 is 13 residues long. The CDR3 sequence: CASRLGGPHGYTF. The CDR3 coding sequence is TGTGCCAGCAGGTTGGGAGGACCGCATGGCTACACCTTC.

J is TRBJ2-2 and V is TRBV18, with 10 bases fitting TRBD1. Germline V gives CDR1 KGHSH, CDR2 LQKENI. This CDR3 is 16 amino acids long. Losses at the gene ends were 4 bases for V and 4 bases for J; bases not matched to a gene: 6. The CDR3 nucleotides read TGTGCCAGCTCACGCCCGGGACAGGGGAGCACCGGGGAGCTGTTTTTT. Translated: CASSRPGQGSTGELFF.

The V call is TRBV6-1, the J call TRBJ1-2; the D gene is possibly TRBD1 (5 bases). V was clipped by 1 base and J by 6 bases, with 9 bases between them. The CDR3 covers 13 residues. Germline V gene data show CDR1 as MNHNS and CDR2 as SASEGT. The CDR3 coding sequence is TGTGCCAGCAGTGAAGTAGGGGAGGATGGCTACACCTTC. It yields the protein CASSEVGEDGYTF.